Below, 22 T cell receptor beta chains from the same sample are listed, as sequenced in a study of beta chain features in type 1 diabetes. The isolated RNA, all of it, was reverse transcribed, so expressed TCRB transcripts were what got sequenced. The repertoire was sequenced with immunoSEQ multiplex PCR; TCRdb's copy has only in-frame clones and lacks some. The sample carries some 300,000 clones, around 7.3% recorded once. Sequencing was carried out using central memory CD4+ T cells from blood. These receptor sequences come from a woman aged 18-29 years in good health.

This clone appeared a few times. The chain is built from TRBV6-1 and TRBJ1-1, with D uncertain. The CDR3 is made up of 11 amino acids. V lost 6 bases and J 2 bases, leaving 4 bases between the germline ends. Germline-derived CDR1 and CDR2 are MNHNS and SASEGT. CDR3 DNA: TGTGCCAGCAGGGTCAACACTGAAGCTTTCTTT. This codes for CASRVNTEAFF.

This clone was picked up a small number of times. This chain joins TRBV7-2 and TRBJ2-7; 9 nucleotides line up with TRBD1. The ends lost 6 bases at V and 6 bases at J; junction bases unmatched: 9. Germline V gene sequence: CDR1 SGHTA, CDR2 FQGNSA. The CDR3 contains 14 residues. The CDR3 region has the DNA TGTGCCAGCAGGATCGCCGGGACAGGGAGCGAGCAGTACTTC. Residues: CASRIAGTGSEQYF.

A few counts support this clone. The J gene is TRBJ2-7, the V gene TRBV7-8; possibly TRBD1 for D (5 bases). Germline CDR1 reads SGHVS; CDR2 reads FQNEAQ. CDR3 size: 13 residues. V was cut by 8 bases and J by 2 bases, with 13 bases left in between. The chain's CDR3 is CASGQGEAYEQYF. The DNA of the CDR3 is TGTGCCAGCGGGCAGGGTGAGGCCTACGAGCAGTACTTC.

The chain couples TRBV4-1 to TRBJ1-2; D remains ambiguous. CDR1 and CDR2 from the germline V gene are MGHRA and YSYEKL. The CDR3 spans 17 residues. V was cut by 0 bases and J by 7 bases, with 21 bases left in between. Written as DNA, the CDR3 is TGCGCCAGCAGCCAAGATTACCTTGATTCGGAGACGCGTGGCTACACCTTC. This sequence encodes CASSQDYLDSETRGYTF.

In this sample, this clone turned up a few times. The chain is built from TRBV7-9 and TRBJ1-5; 9 bases map to TRBD1. With 5 bases clipped from V and 5 bases from J, the junction kept 4 bases outside the gene matches. This CDR3 has 14 amino acids. CDR1 is SEHNR, CDR2 FQNEAQ, per germline (reference sequence). CDR3 protein: CASSRGQGHQPQHF. CDR3 in DNA: TGTGCCAGCAGCCGTGGACAGGGGCATCAGCCCCAGCATTTT.

The chain uses TRBV4-1 and TRBJ1-4; D is uncertain. The CDR3 contains 15 residues. The germline V gene has CDR1 MGHRA and CDR2 YSYEKL. Deletions cut 0 bases from V and 7 bases from J, with 12 bases between. The CDR3 protein is CASSQDFRGGEKLFF. The CDR3 DNA reads as TGCGCCAGCAGCCAAGATTTTCGCGGAGGTGAAAAACTGTTTTTT.

The V gene is TRBV7-2, the J gene TRBJ2-7; TRBD1 might be the D (7 bases). CDR3 length: 15 residues. The germline CDR1 and CDR2 sequences are SGHTA and FQGNSA. Trimming took 1 base from V and 6 from J, leaving 16 bases between them. CDR3 residues: CASSLDRAGGGEQYF. In nucleotides, the CDR3 is TGTGCCAGCAGCTTAGATCGGGCAGGGGGAGGCGAGCAGTACTTC.

The chain employs TRBV9 and TRBJ2-1, with D unclear. From germline, CDR1 is SGDLS and CDR2 YYNGEE. V lost 2 bases and J lost 1, with 13 bases in between. The CDR3 has 16 residues. Here the CDR3 reads CASSVREGVSYNEQFF. The DNA of the CDR3 is TGTGCCAGCAGCGTTCGAGAAGGTGTGTCCTACAATGAGCAGTTCTTC.

This clone has more than one count but fewer than ten. The genes are TRBV12-5 and TRBJ2-5; tentatively, D is TRBD1 (6 bases). The V gene's germline CDR1 is LGHNT and CDR2 FRNRAP. CDR3 length equals 14 residues. Trimming took 8 bases from V and 1 from J, leaving 14 bases between them. This CDR3 is CASSRGAVQETQYF. CDR3 coding DNA: TGTGCTAGTTCCAGGGGAGCCGTCCAAGAGACCCAGTACTTC.

This chain links TRBV6-6 with TRBJ2-3; unclear D gene. The V gene lost 4 bases and the J gene lost 2 bases, with 7 bases spanning the gap. This CDR3 contains 13 residues. Germline-derived CDR1 and CDR2 are MNHNY and SVGAGI (reference sequence). The CDR3: CASSLGHTDTQYF. The CDR3 nucleotides read TGTGCCAGCAGTTTGGGCCACACAGATACGCAGTATTTT.

This clone was observed many times. The sample contains more than one DNA sequence encoding this CDR3. V usage is TRBV29-1 and J usage is TRBJ1-1; TRBD1 matches 7 bases. This CDR3 has 10 residues. From germline, CDR1 is SQVTM and CDR2 ANQGSEA. V lost 6 bases to trimming and J lost 7 bases; unmatched junction nucleotides: 2. The CDR3 is CSVRDSEAFF. For the CDR3, the DNA is TGCAGCGTCCGGGACAGTGAAGCTTTCTTT.

There are a few counts of this clone. The chain carries TRBV4-3 and TRBJ2-3; D call uncertain. Germline V gene sequence: CDR1 LGHNA, CDR2 YSLEER. There are 15 residues in the CDR3. The V end lost 1 base, the J end lost 0 bases, and 8 bases lay between the germline ends. CDR3 DNA sequence: TGCGCCAGCAGCCAAGGACTTTTAAGCACAGATACGCAGTATTTT. Translation gives CASSQGLLSTDTQYF.

There are a few counts of this clone. The rearrangement links TRBV2 to TRBJ2-1; 7 bases are a match to TRBD1. Unmatched junction bases numbered 4, after V lost 5 bases and J lost 0 bases. Looked up from germline, CDR1 is SNHLY and CDR2 is FYNNEI. The CDR3 extends over 15 amino acids. CDR3 region: CASSPDRSSYNEQFF. The CDR3 nucleotides read TGTGCCAGCAGTCCGGACAGGAGCTCCTACAATGAGCAGTTCTTC.

This clone has ten or more counts. The chain joins TRBV7-2 to TRBJ2-1, with D perhaps TRBD1 (5 bases). Germline loops: CDR1 SGHTA, CDR2 FQGNSA. The CDR3 loop spans 13 amino acids. Trimming took 5 bases from V and 6 from J, leaving 11 bases between them. For the CDR3, the DNA is TGTGCCAGCAGCCCCGACAGAGTCAATGAGCAGTTCTTC. This translates into CASSPDRVNEQFF.

The gene calls are TRBV7-2 and TRBJ2-6; TRBD2 matches 11 bases. J lost 0 bases, V lost 5 bases, and 6 bases had no gene match. This CDR3 has 18 amino acids. CDR1 is SGHTA and CDR2 is FQGNSA in the germline V gene. The CDR3 loop reads CASSPPGLAVSGANVLTF. CDR3 coding DNA: TGTGCCAGCAGCCCCCCGGGACTAGCGGTCTCTGGGGCCAACGTCCTGACTTTC.

This chain joins TRBV7-8 and TRBJ2-1; TRBD1 or TRBD2 may be the D gene (5 bases each). Germline V gene lookup returns CDR1 SGHVS and CDR2 FQNEAQ. This CDR3 comprises 14 residues. Trimming removed 3 bases from V and 13 bases from J, with 19 bases in between. CDR3: CASSLYVGRSGQFF. CDR3 nucleotide sequence: TGTGCCAGCAGCTTGTACGTGGGGCGGAGCGGACAGTTCTTC.

This clone turned up a few times. The chain links TRBV20-1 to TRBJ1-1; maybe TRBD1 (6 bases). Trimming took off 5 bases at V and 8 bases at J, with 12 bases between the two ends. From germline, CDR1 is DFQATT and CDR2 SNEGSKA (reference sequence). The CDR3 loop spans 11 amino acids. As DNA, the CDR3 is TGCAGTGCTCACAGGGTTACCGAAGCTTTCTTT. This encodes CSAHRVTEAFF.

This clone was found a few times. The V gene is TRBV5-6, the J gene TRBJ1-4; D uncertain. The CDR3 is 14 residues long. Germline V gene sequence: CDR1 SGHDT, CDR2 YYEEEE. V gave up 0 bases and J gave up 4 bases, with 7 bases separating them. Here the CDR3 reads CASSLERSNEKLFF. The DNA for the CDR3 is TGTGCCAGCAGCTTGGAACGGAGTAATGAAAAACTGTTTTTT.

This clone was seen more than once but under ten times. The V and J genes are TRBV6-1 and TRBJ2-1; 10 bases match TRBD1. Germline lookup yields CDR1 MNHNS and CDR2 SASEGT. Trimming at V came to 4 bases and at J to 6 bases, leaving 9 bases not matched to a gene. CDR3 length: 16 amino acids. In DNA form, the CDR3 reads TGTGCCAGCAGTGGGAGGACAGGGGGGAGGGGCAATGAGCAGTTCTTC. It yields the protein CASSGRTGGRGNEQFF.

This clone turned up a few times. This chain joins TRBV29-1 and TRBJ2-2, with D unclear. Looked up from germline, CDR1 is SQVTM and CDR2 is ANQGSEA. V was trimmed by 6 bases and J by 2 bases, leaving 16 bases between them. The CDR3 consists of 15 residues. The CDR3 coding sequence is TGCAGCGTCCGAGTGGCAGGAATTAACACCGGGGAGCTGTTTTTT. As protein: CSVRVAGINTGELFF.

This clone was detected ten times or more. V gene TRBV10-3 combines with J gene TRBJ2-1; D gene ambiguous. V gave up 4 bases and J gave up 3 bases, with 13 bases separating them. CDR3 length: 15 residues. Germline CDR1 is ENHRY and CDR2 is SYGVKD. The CDR3 DNA reads as TGTGCCATCAGTGCCGGTGGCACCTTCTACAATGAGCAGTTCTTC. This translates into CAISAGGTFYNEQFF.

The chain couples TRBV5-6 to TRBJ2-3, with a weak D call TRBD2 (7 bases). V gave up 2 bases and J gave up 1 base, with 14 bases separating them. This CDR3 region has 16 residues. Germline loops: CDR1 SGHDT, CDR2 YYEEEE. This chain's CDR3 is CASSFPRGARTDTQYF. CDR3 coding DNA: TGTGCCAGCAGCTTCCCCCGGGGGGCCCGCACAGATACGCAGTATTTT.